This T cell receptor (beta chain) was documented in a study of OX40 agonist ivuxolimab in advanced cancers. Study-wide results and caveats: Expanded peripheral T cell antigen specificity was not determined.

TCRdb's table, derived via immunoSEQ multiplex PCR, lists solely in-frame clones and lacks some. The data show tens of thousands of clones, with 80% seen just once and approximately 7.5% held by the top ten. Germline CDR1 and CDR2: SNHLY and FYNNEI. This CDR3 is built from 13 residues. V lost 9 bases, J lost 5 bases, and 16 bases lay in between. Note on this clone: Its cognate antigen is unknown.

The chain joins TRBV2 to TRBJ2-5; possible D gene TRBD2, 5 bases. Sequencing was performed on CD4+ or CD8+ T cells sorted from blood, taken in a trial of the OX40 agonist ivuxolimab. The receptor's source is an adult with an advanced solid tumor such as melanoma, head and neck, liver or kidney cancer. The CDR3 region is CASSTSLRETQYF. For the CDR3, the DNA is TGTGCCAGTTCCACTAGTCTGAGGGAGACCCAGTACTTC.